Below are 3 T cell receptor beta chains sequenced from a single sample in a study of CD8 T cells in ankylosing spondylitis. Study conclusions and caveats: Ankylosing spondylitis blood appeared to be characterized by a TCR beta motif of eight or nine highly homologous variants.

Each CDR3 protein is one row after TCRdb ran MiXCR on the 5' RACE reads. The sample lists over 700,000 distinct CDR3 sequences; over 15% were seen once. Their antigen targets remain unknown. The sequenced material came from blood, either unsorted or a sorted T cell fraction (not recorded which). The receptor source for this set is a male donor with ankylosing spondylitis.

As DNA, the CDR3 is TGTGCCAGCAGCCAAGGGTCGGGGAGTGGTCAGCCCCAGCATTTT. It translates to CASSQGSGSGQPQHF. The genes are TRBV4-2 and TRBJ1-5; no clear D gene. V dropped 1 base and J dropped 6 bases, with 13 bases sitting between them. The CDR3 length is 15 residues. The V gene's germline CDR1 is LGHNA and CDR2 YNFKEQ.

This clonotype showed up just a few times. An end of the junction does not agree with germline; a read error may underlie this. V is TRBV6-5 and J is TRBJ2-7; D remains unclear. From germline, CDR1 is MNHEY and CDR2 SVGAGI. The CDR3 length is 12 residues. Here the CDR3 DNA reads TGTGCCAGCAGTGAGAACCAGCGACAATACTTCTTC. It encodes CASSENQRQYFF.

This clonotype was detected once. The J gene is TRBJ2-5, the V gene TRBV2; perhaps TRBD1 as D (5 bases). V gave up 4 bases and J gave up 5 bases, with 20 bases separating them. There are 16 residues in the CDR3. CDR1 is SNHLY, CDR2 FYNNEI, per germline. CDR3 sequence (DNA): TGTGCCAGCAGTGTTGGGGCCCGCCCCCCCGATGAGACCCAGTACTTC. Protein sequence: CASSVGARPPDETQYF.